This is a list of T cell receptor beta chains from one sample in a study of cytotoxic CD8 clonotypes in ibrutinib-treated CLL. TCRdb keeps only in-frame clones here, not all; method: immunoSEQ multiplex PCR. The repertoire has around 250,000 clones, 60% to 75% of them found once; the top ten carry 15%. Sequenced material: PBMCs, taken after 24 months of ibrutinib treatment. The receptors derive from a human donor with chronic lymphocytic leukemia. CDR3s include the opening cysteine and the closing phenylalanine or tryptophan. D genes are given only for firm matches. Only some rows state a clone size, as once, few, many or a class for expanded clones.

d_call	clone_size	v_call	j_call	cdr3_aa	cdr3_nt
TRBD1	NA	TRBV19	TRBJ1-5	CASSLRQGTWQPQHF	TGTGCCAGTTCCCTTCGACAGGGGACGTGGCAGCCCCAGCATTTT
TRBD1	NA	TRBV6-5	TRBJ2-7	CASSYSGQATYEQYF	TGTGCCAGCAGTTACTCGGGACAGGCGACCTACGAGCAGTACTTC
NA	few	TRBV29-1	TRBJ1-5	CSVGTASNQPQHF	TGCAGCGTTGGGACGGCTAGCAATCAGCCCCAGCATTTT
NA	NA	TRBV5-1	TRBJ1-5	CASSLDLGQPQHF	TGCGCCAGCAGCTTGGACCTGGGGCAGCCCCAGCATTTT
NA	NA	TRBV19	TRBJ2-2	CASSTRNTGELFF	TGTGCCAGTAGTACAAGGAACACCGGGGAGCTGTTTTTT
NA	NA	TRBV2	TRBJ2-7	CASILGLSSYEQYF	TGTGCCAGCATCTTGGGACTGAGCTCCTACGAGCAGTACTTC
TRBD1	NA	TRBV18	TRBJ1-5	CASSPQGAVGNQPQHF	TGTGCCAGCTCACCACAGGGGGCGGTCGGCAATCAGCCCCAGCATTTT
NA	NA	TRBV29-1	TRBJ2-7	CSVERLSEQYF	TGCAGCGTTGAAAGGCTGTCCGAGCAGTACTTC
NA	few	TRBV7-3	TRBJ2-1	CASSLNGGEQFF	TGTGCCAGCAGCTTAAATGGAGGCGAGCAGTTCTTC
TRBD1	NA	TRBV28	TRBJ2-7	CASSLSTGTAPYEQYF	TGTGCCAGCAGTTTATCAACCGGGACAGCCCCCTACGAGCAGTACTTC
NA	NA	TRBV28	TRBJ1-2	CASSQGGVPDGYTF	TGTGCCAGCAGCCAAGGGGGGGTGCCAGATGGCTACACCTTC